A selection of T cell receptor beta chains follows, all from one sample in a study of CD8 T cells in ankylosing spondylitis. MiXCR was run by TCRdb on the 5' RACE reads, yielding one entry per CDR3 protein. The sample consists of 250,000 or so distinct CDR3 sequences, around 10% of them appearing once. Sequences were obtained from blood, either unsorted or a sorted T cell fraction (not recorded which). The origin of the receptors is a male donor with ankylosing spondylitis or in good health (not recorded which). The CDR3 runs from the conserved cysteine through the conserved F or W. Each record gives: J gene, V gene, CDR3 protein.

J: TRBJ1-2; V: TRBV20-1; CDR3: CSAQTDNYGYTF
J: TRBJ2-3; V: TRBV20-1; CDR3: CSARVAKLSTDTQYF
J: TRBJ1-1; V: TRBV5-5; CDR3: CASSLAAGRPEAFF
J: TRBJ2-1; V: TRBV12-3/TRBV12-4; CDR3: CASSFSSGGPHTEQFF
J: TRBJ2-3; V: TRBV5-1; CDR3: CASSDGRALSTDTQYF
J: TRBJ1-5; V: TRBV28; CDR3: CASSGLISNQPQHF
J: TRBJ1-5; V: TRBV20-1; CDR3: CSASPYSNQPQHF
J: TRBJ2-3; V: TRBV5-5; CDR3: CASSSSGGAGDTQYF
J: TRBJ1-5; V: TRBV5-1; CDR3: CASGCGRNQPQHF
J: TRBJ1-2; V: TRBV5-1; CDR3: CASSLGQGSYGYTF
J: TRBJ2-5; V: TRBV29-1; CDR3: CSVEDPVWETQYF
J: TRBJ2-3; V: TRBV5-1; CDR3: CASSLTPDLGGADTQYF
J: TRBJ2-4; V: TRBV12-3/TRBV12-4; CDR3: CASSLSEAKNIQYF
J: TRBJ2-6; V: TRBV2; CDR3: CASRHLLTGAGANVLTF
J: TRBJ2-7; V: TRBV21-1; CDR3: CASSKVRPWGEQYF
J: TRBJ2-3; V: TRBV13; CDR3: CASTPREGLVTDTQYF
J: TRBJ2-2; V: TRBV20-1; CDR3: CSARGQGDTGELFF
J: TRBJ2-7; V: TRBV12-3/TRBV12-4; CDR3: CASSRVQSEQYF
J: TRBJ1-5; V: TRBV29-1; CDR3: CSVRGLGQPQHF
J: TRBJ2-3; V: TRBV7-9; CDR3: CASQTPGTDTQYF
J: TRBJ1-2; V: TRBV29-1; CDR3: CSVADVSYGYTF
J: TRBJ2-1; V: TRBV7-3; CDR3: CASSLFPGANEQFF
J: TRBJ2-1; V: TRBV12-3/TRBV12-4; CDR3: CASSLSFGEQFF
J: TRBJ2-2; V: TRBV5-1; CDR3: CASGILNTGELFF
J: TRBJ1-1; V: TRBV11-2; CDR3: CASSKHRVQWTEAFF
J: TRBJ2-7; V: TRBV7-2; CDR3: CASSGADGPGYEQYF
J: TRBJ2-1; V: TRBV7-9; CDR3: CASSLVIRGDEQFF
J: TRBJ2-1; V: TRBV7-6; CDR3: CASSLIPGGYNEQFF
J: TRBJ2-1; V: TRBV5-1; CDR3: CASSLRVEWHEQFF
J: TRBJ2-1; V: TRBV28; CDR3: CASRAGTGMYEQFF
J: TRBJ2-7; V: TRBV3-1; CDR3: CASSQDQSGGYEQYF
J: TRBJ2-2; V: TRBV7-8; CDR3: CASSLFRISSGELFF
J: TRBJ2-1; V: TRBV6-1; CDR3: CASSEALRGSPTTSVQFF
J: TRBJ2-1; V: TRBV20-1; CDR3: CSARDLAGGLNEQFF
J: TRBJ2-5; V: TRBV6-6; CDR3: CASRKGIQETQYF
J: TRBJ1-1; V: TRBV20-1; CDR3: CSAGIRWTEAFF
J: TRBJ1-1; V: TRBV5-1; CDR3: CASNPRISDRNTEAFF
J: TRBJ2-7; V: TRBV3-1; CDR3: CASSQENRDEQYF
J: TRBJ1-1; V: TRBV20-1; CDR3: CCAPLGDRGRNTEAFF
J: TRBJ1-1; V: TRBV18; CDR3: CASSPLITRGTEAFF
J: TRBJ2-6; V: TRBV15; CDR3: CATSRDILAGDSGANVLTF
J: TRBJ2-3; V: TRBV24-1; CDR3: CATSDFSGFDTQYF
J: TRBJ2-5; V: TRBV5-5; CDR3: CASSLLWQGETQYF
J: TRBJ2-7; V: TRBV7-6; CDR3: CASSLGASRSYEQYF
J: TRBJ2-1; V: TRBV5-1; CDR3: CASSFGGLFYNEQFF